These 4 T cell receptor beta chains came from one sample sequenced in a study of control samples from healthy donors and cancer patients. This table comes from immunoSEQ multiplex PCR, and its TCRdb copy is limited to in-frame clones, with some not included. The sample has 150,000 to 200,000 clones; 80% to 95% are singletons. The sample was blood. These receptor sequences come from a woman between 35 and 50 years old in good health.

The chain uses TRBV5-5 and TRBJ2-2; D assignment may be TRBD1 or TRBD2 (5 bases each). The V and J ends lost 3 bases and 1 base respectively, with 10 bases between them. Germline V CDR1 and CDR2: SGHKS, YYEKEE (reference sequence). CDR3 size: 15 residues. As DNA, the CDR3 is TGTGCCAGCAGCTCCGGGACGTGGAACACCGGGGAGCTGTTTTTT. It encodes CASSSGTWNTGELFF.

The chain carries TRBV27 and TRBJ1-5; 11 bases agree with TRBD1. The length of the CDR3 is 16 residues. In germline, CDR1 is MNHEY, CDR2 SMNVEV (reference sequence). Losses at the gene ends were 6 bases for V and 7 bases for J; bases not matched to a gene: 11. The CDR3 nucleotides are TGTGCCAGCAGACCTACCCGGACAGGGGGCTGGCAGCCCCAGCATTTT. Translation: CASRPTRTGGWQPQHF.

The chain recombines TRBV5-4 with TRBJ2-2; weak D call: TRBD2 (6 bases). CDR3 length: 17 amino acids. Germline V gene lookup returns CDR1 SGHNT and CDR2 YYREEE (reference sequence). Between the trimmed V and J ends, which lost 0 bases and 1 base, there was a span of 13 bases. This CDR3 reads CASSLGEVELNTGELFF. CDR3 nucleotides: TGTGCCAGCAGCTTGGGGGAGGTGGAACTGAACACCGGGGAGCTGTTTTTT.

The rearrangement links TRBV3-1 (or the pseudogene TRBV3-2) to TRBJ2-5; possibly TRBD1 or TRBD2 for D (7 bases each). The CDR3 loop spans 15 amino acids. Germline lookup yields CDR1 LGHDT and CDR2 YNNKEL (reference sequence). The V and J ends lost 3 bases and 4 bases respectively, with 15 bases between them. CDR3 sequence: CASSHGLDRAETQYF. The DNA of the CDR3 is TGTGCCAGCAGCCATGGACTAGACAGGGCAGAGACCCAGTACTTC.